The sequence of this T cell receptor (beta chain) was determined in a study of T cells in localized non-small cell lung cancer. TCRdb keeps only in-frame clones here, not all; method: immunoSEQ multiplex PCR. The profile covers over 30,000 clones, with 70% to 90% appearing a single time and 4% to 5% taken by the ten largest. This specimen was peripheral blood, taken before any cancer treatment. The receptor was derived from a male donor older than 55 with stage III lung adenocarcinoma.

CDR3 sequence: CASSFRGTDTQYF. CDR3 DNA sequence: TGTGCCAGCAGTTTTAGAGGGACAGATACGCAGTATTTT. The gene calls are TRBV28 and TRBJ2-3; D might be TRBD2 (5 bases). The germline V gene encodes CDR1 MDHEN and CDR2 SYDVKM. CDR3 length equals 13 residues. V lost 3 bases and J 3 bases, leaving 7 bases between the germline ends.